This TCR beta chain emerged from a study of blood T cell repertoires in COVID-19. Libraries were prepared by immunoSEQ multiplex PCR; TCRdb keeps only in-frame clonotypes and omits some of them. The table includes around 190,000 clones, more than 85% detected once. With 4 bases clipped from V and 6 bases from J, the junction kept 0 bases outside the gene matches. Germline lookup yields CDR1 SGHRS and CDR2 YFSETQ. This CDR3 has 12 amino acids. The sequence was collected from a woman in her forties in a cohort exposed to, infected with or recovered from COVID-19 (not recorded which). The chain uses TRBV5-1 and TRBJ2-1; 8 nucleotides agree with TRBD2. Sequenced sample: PBMCs or T cells enriched from blood (not recorded which). CDR3 in amino acids: CASSTSGNEQFF. DNA of the CDR3: TGCGCCAGCAGCACTAGCGGCAATGAGCAGTTCTTC.